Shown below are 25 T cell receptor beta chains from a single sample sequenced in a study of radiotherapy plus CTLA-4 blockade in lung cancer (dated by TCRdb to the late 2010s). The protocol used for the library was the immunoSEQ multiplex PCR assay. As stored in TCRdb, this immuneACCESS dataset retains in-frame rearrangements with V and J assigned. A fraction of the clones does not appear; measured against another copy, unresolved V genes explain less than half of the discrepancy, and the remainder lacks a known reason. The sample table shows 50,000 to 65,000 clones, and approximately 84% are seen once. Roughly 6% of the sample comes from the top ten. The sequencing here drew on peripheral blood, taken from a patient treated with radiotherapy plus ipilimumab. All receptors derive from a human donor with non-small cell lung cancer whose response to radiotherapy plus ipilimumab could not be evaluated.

The CDR3 DNA sequence: TGTGCCAGCAGAAAGATGGGACAGGGTAGGAACAATGAGCAGTTCTTC. Protein product: CASRKMGQGRNNEQFF. The V call is TRBV28, the J call TRBJ2-1, with TRBD1 matching 9 bases. The V gene's germline CDR1 is MDHEN and CDR2 SYDVKM. CDR3 length: 16 residues. V trimming: 6 bases; J trimming: 5 bases; junction bases outside the gene matches: 11.

The CDR3 reads CASSPQDSRIAKNIQYF. The CDR3 DNA reads as TGTGCCAGCTCACCACAGGACAGCCGAATAGCCAAAAACATTCAGTACTTC. This chain uses TRBV18 with TRBJ2-4, with D maybe TRBD1 (6 bases). From germline, CDR1 is KGHSH and CDR2 LQKENI. The CDR3 runs 17 residues. V was clipped by 1 base and J by 0 bases, with 13 bases between them. The full variable domain, in which reference TRBV18 and TRBJ2-4 provide the parts outside the CDR3, is NAGVMQNPRHLVRRRGQEARLRCSPMKGHSHVYWYRQLPEEGLKFMVYLQKENIIDESGMPKERFSAEFPKEGPSILRIQQVVRGDSAAYFCASSPQDSRIAKNIQYFGAGTRLSVL.

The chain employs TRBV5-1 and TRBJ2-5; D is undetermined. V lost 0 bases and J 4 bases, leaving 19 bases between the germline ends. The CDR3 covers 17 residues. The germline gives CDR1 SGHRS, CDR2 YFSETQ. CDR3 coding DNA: TGCGCCAGCAGCTTGGGACGTGGGCAGAGAGTTCGAGAGACCCAGTACTTC. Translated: CASSLGRGQRVRETQYF.

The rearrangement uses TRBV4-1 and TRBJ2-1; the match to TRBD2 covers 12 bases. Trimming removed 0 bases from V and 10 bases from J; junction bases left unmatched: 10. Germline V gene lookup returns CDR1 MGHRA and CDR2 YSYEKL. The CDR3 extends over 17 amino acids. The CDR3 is CASSQDVGLAGGLEQFF. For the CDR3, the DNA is TGCGCCAGCAGCCAAGATGTCGGGCTAGCGGGGGGGCTAGAGCAGTTCTTC.

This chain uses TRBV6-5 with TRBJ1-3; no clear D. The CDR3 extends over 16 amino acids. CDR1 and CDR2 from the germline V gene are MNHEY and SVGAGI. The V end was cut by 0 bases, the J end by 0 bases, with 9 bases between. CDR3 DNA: TGTGCCAGCAGTTACTCTTCCCTAGTCTCTGGAAACACCATATATTTT. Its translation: CASSYSSLVSGNTIYF.

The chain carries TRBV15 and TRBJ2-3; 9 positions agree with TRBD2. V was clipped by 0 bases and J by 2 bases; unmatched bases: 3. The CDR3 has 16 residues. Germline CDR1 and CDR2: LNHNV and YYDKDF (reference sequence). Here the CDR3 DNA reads TGTGCCACCAGCAGAGATGGGACTAGCTACACAGATACGCAGTATTTT. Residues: CATSRDGTSYTDTQYF.

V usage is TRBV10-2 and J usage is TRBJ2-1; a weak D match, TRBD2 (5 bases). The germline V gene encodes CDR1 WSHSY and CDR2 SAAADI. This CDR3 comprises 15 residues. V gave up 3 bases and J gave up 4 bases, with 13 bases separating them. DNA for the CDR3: TGCGCCAGCAGTGAATGGCGGGTTAAATACAATGAGCAGTTCTTC. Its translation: CASSEWRVKYNEQFF.

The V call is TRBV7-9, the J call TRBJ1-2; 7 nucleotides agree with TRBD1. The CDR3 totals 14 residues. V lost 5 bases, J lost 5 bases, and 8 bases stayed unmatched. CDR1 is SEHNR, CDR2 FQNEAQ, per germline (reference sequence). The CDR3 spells CASSPGTAKYGYTF. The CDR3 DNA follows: TGTGCCAGCAGCCCCGGGACAGCGAAGTATGGCTACACCTTC.

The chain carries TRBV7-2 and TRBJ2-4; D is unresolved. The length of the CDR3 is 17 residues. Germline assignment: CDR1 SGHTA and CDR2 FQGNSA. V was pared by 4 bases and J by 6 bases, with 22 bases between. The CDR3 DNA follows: TGTGCCAGCAGCTCCTCTGACCGGTGGCCGAGAGGAAACATTCAGTACTTC. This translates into CASSSSDRWPRGNIQYF.

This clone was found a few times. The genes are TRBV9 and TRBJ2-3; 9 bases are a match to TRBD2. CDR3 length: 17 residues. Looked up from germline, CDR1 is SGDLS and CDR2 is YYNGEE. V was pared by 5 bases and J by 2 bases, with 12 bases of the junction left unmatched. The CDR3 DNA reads TGTGCCAGCAGTCCCTTTGGCGGGGGGGTTTCCACAGATACGCAGTATTTT. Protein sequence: CASSPFGGGVSTDTQYF.

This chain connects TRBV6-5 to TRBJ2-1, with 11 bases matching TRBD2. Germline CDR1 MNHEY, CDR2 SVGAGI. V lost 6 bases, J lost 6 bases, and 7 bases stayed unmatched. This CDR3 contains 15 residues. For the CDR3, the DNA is TGTGCCAGCAGCTCGCTAGCGGGGGGAGGCAATGAGCAGTTCTTC. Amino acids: CASSSLAGGGNEQFF.

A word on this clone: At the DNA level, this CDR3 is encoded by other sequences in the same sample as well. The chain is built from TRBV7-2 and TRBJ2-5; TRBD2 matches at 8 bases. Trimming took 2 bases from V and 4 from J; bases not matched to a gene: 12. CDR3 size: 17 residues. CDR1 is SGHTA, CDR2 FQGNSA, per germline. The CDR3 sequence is CASSLSLGGRWGETQYF. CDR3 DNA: TGTGCCAGCAGCTTAAGTCTTGGCGGGAGGTGGGGAGAGACCCAGTACTTC.

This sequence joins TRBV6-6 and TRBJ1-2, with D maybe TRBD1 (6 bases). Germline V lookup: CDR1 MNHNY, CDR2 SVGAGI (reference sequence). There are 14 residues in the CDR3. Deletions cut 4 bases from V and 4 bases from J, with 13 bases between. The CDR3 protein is CASSSWQDSYGYTF. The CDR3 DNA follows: TGTGCCAGCAGTTCGTGGCAGGACAGCTATGGCTACACCTTC.

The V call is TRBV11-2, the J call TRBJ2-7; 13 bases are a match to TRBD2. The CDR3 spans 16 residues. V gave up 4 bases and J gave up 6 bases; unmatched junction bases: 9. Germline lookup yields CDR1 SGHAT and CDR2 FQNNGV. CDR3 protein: CASSSGTSGAWVEQYF. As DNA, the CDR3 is TGTGCCAGCAGCTCTGGGACTAGCGGGGCCTGGGTCGAGCAGTACTTC.

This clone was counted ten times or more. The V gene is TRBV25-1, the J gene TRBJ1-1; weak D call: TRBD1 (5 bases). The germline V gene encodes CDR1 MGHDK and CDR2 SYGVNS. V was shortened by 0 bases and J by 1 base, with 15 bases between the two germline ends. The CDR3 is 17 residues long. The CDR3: CASSEYTGDSRNTEAFF. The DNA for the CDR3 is TGTGCCAGCAGTGAATATACGGGGGATTCTCGGAACACTGAAGCTTTCTTT.

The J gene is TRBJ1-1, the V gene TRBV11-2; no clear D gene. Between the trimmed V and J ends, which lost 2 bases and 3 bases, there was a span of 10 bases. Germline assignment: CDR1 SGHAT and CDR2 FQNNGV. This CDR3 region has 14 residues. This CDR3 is CASSLPSSYTEAFF. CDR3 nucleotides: TGTGCCAGCAGCTTACCTAGCTCGTACACTGAAGCTTTCTTT.

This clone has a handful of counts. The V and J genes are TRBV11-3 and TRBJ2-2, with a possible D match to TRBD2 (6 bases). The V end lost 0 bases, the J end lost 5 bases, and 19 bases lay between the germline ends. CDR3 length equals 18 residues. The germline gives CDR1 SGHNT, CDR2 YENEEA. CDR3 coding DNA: TGTGCCAGCAGCTTAGAAAGATGGGCCGTGGAGGGAACCGGGGAGCTGTTTTTT. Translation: CASSLERWAVEGTGELFF.

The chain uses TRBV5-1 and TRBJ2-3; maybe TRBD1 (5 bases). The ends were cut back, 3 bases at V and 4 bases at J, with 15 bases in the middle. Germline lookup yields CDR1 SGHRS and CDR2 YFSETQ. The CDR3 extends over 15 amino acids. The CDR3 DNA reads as TGCGCCAGCAGCTCTGGACAAAGAGACGCAGATACGCAGTATTTT. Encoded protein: CASSSGQRDADTQYF.

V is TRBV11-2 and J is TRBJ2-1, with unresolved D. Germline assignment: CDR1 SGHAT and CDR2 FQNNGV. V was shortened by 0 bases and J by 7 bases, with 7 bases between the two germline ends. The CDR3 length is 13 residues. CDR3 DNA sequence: TGTGCCAGCAGCTTAGATTTCAGAAATGAGCAGTTCTTC. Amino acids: CASSLDFRNEQFF.

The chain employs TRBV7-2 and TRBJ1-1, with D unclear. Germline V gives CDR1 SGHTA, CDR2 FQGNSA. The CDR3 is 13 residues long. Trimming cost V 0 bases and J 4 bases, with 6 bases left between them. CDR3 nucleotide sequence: TGTGCCAGCAGCTTAGCGAGGCCCACTGAAGCTTTCTTT. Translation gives CASSLARPTEAFF.

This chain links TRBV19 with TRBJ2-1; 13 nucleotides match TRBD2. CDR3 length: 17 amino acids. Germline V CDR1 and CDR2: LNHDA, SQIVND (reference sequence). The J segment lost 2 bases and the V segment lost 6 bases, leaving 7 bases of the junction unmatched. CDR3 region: CASRGTSGIVAYNEQFF. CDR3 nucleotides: TGTGCCAGTAGAGGGACTAGCGGGATAGTCGCCTACAATGAGCAGTTCTTC.

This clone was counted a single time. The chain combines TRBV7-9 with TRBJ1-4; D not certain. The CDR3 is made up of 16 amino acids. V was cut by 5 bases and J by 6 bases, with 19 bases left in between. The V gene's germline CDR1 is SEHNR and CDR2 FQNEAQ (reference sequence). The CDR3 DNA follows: TGTGCCAGCAGCCTCGGGTCAATTAAATTGTATGAAAAACTGTTTTTT. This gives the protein CASSLGSIKLYEKLFF.

The CDR3 region is CASSLSSGLVTNEQYF. The CDR3 DNA reads as TGTGCCAGCAGCTTAAGTTCGGGACTAGTAACCAACGAGCAGTACTTC. The chain is built from TRBV7-2 and TRBJ2-7; the match to TRBD2 covers 8 bases. The CDR3 is 16 amino acids. Germline V gene lookup returns CDR1 SGHTA and CDR2 FQGNSA. Germline trimming cut 2 bases from V and 5 bases from J; bases unmatched to any gene: 11.

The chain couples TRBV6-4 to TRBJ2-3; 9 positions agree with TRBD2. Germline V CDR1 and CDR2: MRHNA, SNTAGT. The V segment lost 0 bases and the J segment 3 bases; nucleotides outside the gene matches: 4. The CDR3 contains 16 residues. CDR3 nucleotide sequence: TGTGCCAGCAGTGACTCCTTAGCGGGGGAAACAGATACGCAGTATTTT. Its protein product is CASSDSLAGETDTQYF.

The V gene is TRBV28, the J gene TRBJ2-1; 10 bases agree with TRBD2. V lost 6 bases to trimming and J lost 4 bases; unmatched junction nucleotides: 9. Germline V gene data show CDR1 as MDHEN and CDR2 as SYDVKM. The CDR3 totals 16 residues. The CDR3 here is CASSRSGRVSYNEQFF. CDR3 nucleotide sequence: TGTGCCAGCAGCCGGAGCGGGAGGGTGTCTTACAATGAGCAGTTCTTC.